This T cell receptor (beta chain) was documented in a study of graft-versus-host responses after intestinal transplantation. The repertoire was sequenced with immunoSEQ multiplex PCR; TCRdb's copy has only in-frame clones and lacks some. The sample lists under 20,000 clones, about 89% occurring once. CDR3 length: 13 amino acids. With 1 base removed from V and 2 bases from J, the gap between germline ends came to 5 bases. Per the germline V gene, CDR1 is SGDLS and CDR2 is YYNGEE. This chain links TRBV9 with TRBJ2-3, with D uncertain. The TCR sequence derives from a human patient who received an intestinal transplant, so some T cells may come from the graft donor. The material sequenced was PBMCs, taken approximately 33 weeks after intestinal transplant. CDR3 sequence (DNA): TGTGCCAGCAGCGTAAGGTTCACAGATACGCAGTATTTT. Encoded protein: CASSVRFTDTQYF.